This T cell receptor beta chain is drawn from a study of beta chain features in type 1 diabetes. Study results and limitations: For patients, the naive, central memory and Treg TCRB repertoires appeared more alike than for healthy donors.

CD45RO/CCR7/CD25/CD127/CD95/CD27 separated CD4+ naive, central memory, regulatory and stem cell-like memory cells by sorting. The CDR3 runs 18 residues. V was clipped by 7 bases and J by 4 bases; unmatched bases: 9. Germline CDR1 reads MGHDK; CDR2 reads SYGVNS. Expressed TCRB transcripts were sequenced, since all the RNA that had been isolated was reverse transcribed. Assay: immunoSEQ multiplex PCR; the TCRdb copy retains only in-frame clones and omits some. Found here are under 250,000 clones, over 12% of them singletons; the top ten hold around 0.03%. This clone came up a few times. Its antigen is as yet unknown.

The origin of this receptor is a woman aged 40 to 50 in good health. The chain links TRBV25-1 to TRBJ2-2, with TRBD2 matching over 16 bases. The source material was naive CD4+ T cells from blood. CDR3 sequence reads: CASTRGLAGGPATGELFF. CDR3 nucleotide sequence: TGTGCCAGCACCAGGGGACTAGCGGGGGGGCCGGCCACCGGGGAGCTGTTTTTT.